Reported below is one T cell receptor (beta chain). This entry belongs to a study of blood T cell repertoires in COVID-19. Study-level information: Collection of acute and convalescent COVID-19 samples took place in the United States, Italy and Spain. PBMCs, B-cell-depleted T cells, or T cells were the source of the cDNA or gDNA that made up the material.

V shed 4 bases, J shed 4 bases, and the junction held 11 bases outside the gene matches. CDR1 is SGHRS and CDR2 is YFSETQ in the germline V gene. This CDR3 region has 17 residues. Per the study methods: Reference gene primer amplification gave estimated nucleated cell counts. Profiled with immunoSEQ multiplex PCR; TCRdb holds only in-frame clones, not every one. V, J and clone size were drawn from that table, and D and trimming were deduced from the DNA. The table lists around 44,000 clones, 80% to 95% of them singletons. Input material: peripheral blood. This clonotype was obtained from a human donor in a cohort sampled during active COVID-19. The chain is built from TRBV5-1 and TRBJ2-3, with 11 bases fitting TRBD1. CDR3 DNA: TGCGCCAGCAGCCCCGATTTCGGGACAGGGGGGTCAGATACGCAGTATTTT. This codes for CASSPDFGTGGSDTQYF.